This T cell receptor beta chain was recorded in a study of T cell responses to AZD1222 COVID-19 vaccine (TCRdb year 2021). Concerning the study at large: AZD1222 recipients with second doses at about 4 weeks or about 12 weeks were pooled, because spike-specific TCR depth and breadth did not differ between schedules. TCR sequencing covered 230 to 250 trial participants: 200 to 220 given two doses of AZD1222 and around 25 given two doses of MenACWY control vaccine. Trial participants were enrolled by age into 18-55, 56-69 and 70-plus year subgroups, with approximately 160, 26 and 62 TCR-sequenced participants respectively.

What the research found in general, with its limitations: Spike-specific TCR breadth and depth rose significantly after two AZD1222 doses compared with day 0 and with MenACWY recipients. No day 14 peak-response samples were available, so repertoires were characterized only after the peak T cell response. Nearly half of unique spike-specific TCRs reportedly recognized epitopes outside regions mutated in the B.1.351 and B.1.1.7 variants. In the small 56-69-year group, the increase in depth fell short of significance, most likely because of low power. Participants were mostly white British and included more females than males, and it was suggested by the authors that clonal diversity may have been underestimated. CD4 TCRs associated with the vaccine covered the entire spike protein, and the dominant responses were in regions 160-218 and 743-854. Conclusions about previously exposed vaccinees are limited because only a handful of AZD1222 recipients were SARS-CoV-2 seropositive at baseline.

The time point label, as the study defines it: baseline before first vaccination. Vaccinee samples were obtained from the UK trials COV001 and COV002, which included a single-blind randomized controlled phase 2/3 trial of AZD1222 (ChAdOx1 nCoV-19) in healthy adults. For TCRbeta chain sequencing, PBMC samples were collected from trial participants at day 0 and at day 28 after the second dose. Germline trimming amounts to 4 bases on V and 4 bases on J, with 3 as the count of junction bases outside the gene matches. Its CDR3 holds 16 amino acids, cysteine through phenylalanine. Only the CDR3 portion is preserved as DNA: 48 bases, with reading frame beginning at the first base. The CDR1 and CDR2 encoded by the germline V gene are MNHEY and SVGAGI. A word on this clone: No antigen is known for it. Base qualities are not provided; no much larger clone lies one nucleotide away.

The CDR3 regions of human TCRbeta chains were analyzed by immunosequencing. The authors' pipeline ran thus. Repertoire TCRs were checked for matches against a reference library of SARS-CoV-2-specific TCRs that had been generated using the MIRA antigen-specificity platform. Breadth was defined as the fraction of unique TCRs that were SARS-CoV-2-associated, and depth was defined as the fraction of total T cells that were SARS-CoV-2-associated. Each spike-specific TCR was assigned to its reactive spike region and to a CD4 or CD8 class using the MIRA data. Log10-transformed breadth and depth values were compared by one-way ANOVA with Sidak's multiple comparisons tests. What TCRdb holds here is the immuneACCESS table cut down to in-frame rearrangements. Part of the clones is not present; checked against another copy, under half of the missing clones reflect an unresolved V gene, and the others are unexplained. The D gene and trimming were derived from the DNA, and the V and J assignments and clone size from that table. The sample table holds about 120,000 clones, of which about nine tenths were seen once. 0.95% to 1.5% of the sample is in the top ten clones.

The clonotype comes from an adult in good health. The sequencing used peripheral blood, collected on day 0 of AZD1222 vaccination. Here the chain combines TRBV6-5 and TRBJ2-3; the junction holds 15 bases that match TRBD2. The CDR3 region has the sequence CASSSGLAGGADTQYF. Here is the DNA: TGTGCCAGCAGTTCGGGACTAGCGGGGGGTGCAGATACGCAGTATTTT.